This TCR beta chain was recovered during a study of T-cell memory formation after mild COVID-19. This CDR3 is 12 amino acids long. V was shortened by 10 bases and J by 1 base, with 10 bases between the two germline ends. Germline CDR1 SGHAT, CDR2 FQNNGV. TCRdb fed the 5' RACE reads into MiXCR, producing one record per CDR3 protein. The repertoire holds around 100,000 distinct CDR3 sequences, with roughly 11% as singletons. In its sample, this clonotype was seen many times. Material: PBMCs or a T cell subset sorted from them (not recorded which). This chain joins TRBV11-2 and TRBJ2-5; D ambiguous. This sequence was found in a man between 18 and 29 years old who had mild COVID-19 (a few samples of this study predate the infection). Cell type and time point are not known. CDR3 DNA sequence: TGTGCCACCGCAGGTACCCAAGAGACCCAGTACTTC. This codes for CATAGTQETQYF. Full variable domain (remainder filled in from reference TRBV11-2 and TRBJ2-5): EAGVAQSPRYKIIEKRQSVAFWCNPISGHATLYWYQQILGQGPKLLIQFQNNGVVDDSQLPKDRFSAERLKGVDSTLKIQPAKLEDSAVYLCATAGTQETQYFGPGTRLLVL.